A selection of T cell receptor beta chains follows, all from one sample in a study of T cell repertoires in ileal Crohn's disease. The assay was immunoSEQ multiplex PCR, and TCRdb's table has in-frame clones only and misses some. Of over 9,000 clones in the sample, 80% to 90% were seen once. The sequenced material came from ileal tissue. These TCRs come from an adult with Crohn's disease. Each CDR3 is given with its conserved first and last residue. D genes are given only for firm matches. A row's size may be missing; if present it is once, few, many or a size class.

v_call: TRBV15; d_call: .; j_call: TRBJ2-7; clone_size: .; cdr3_aa: CATSRDRFGGRSYEQYF; cdr3_nt: TGTGCCACCAGCAGAGATCGTTTCGGGGGGCGATCCTACGAGCAGTACTTC
v_call: TRBV5-8; d_call: TRBD1; j_call: TRBJ1-5; clone_size: .; cdr3_aa: CASSPGTGGKEPQHF; cdr3_nt: TGTGCCAGCAGCCCCGGGACAGGGGGAAAGGAGCCCCAGCATTTT
v_call: TRBV28; d_call: .; j_call: TRBJ2-7; clone_size: .; cdr3_aa: CATSLVGEQYF; cdr3_nt: TGTGCCACCTCACTCGTGGGCGAGCAGTACTTC
v_call: TRBV4-2; d_call: TRBD1; j_call: TRBJ1-2; clone_size: .; cdr3_aa: CASSQDAGTGANYGYTF; cdr3_nt: TGTGCCAGCAGCCAAGATGCGGGGACAGGAGCTAACTATGGCTACACCTTC
v_call: TRBV27; d_call: TRBD1; j_call: TRBJ1-5; clone_size: few; cdr3_aa: CASRDRGEQPQHF; cdr3_nt: TGTGCCAGCAGAGACAGGGGGGAACAGCCCCAGCATTTT
v_call: TRBV6-5; d_call: TRBD2; j_call: TRBJ2-1; clone_size: .; cdr3_aa: CASSYSRGGGYNEQFF; cdr3_nt: TGTGCCAGCAGTTACTCGCGGGGCGGGGGGTACAATGAGCAGTTCTTC
v_call: TRBV5-1; d_call: .; j_call: TRBJ1-1; clone_size: .; cdr3_aa: CASSSTTPVTEAFF; cdr3_nt: TGCGCCAGCAGCTCGACAACACCAGTAACTGAAGCTTTCTTT
v_call: TRBV6-5; d_call: .; j_call: TRBJ2-7; clone_size: few; cdr3_aa: CASRRGLFSYEQYF; cdr3_nt: TGTGCCAGCCGCAGGGGCCTCTTCTCCTACGAGCAGTACTTC
v_call: TRBV25-1; d_call: TRBD1; j_call: TRBJ1-2; clone_size: .; cdr3_aa: CASSENPGTASYGYTF; cdr3_nt: TGTGCCAGCAGTGAAAATCCCGGGACAGCGAGCTATGGCTACACCTTC
v_call: TRBV30; d_call: .; j_call: TRBJ2-1; clone_size: .; cdr3_aa: CAWSLAGGYNEQFF; cdr3_nt: TGTGCCTGGAGCTTGGCCGGAGGGTACAATGAGCAGTTCTTC
v_call: TRBV12-5; d_call: .; j_call: TRBJ2-1; clone_size: once; cdr3_aa: CASGLAGLNEQFF; cdr3_nt: TGTGCTAGTGGTTTGGCGGGACTGAATGAGCAGTTCTTC
v_call: TRBV19; d_call: .; j_call: TRBJ2-1; clone_size: few; cdr3_aa: CASSLGLYDEQFF; cdr3_nt: TGTGCCAGTAGTCTGGGCCTCTACGATGAGCAGTTCTTC
v_call: TRBV29-1; d_call: TRBD2; j_call: TRBJ2-1; clone_size: .; cdr3_aa: CSVDITSGPYYNEQFF; cdr3_nt: TGCAGCGTTGATATCACTAGCGGGCCCTACTACAATGAGCAGTTCTTC
v_call: TRBV5-1; d_call: TRBD1; j_call: TRBJ2-1; clone_size: once; cdr3_aa: CASSTRQGAHNEQFF; cdr3_nt: TGCGCCAGCAGCACCCGACAGGGGGCGCACAATGAGCAGTTCTTC
v_call: TRBV6-1; d_call: .; j_call: TRBJ2-6; clone_size: .; cdr3_aa: CASSDPFGANVLTF; cdr3_nt: TGTGCCAGCAGTGACCCGTTTGGGGCCAACGTCCTGACTTTC
v_call: TRBV7-8; d_call: TRBD2; j_call: TRBJ2-7; clone_size: .; cdr3_aa: CASSQLAQEQYF; cdr3_nt: TGTGCCAGCAGCCAACTAGCGCAAGAGCAGTACTTC
v_call: TRBV2; d_call: TRBD1; j_call: TRBJ2-3; clone_size: .; cdr3_aa: CASRGQGTDTQYF; cdr3_nt: TGTGCCAGCAGAGGACAGGGTACAGATACGCAGTATTTT
v_call: TRBV5-1; d_call: TRBD1; j_call: TRBJ1-2; clone_size: .; cdr3_aa: CASSLELSRDRVYGYTF; cdr3_nt: TGCGCCAGCAGCTTGGAATTATCCCGGGACAGGGTCTATGGCTACACCTTC
v_call: TRBV18; d_call: .; j_call: TRBJ2-7; clone_size: .; cdr3_aa: CASSPSETVGEQYF; cdr3_nt: TGTGCCAGCTCCCCCTCCGAGACAGTCGGCGAGCAGTACTTC
v_call: TRBV28; d_call: TRBD1; j_call: TRBJ2-1; clone_size: .; cdr3_aa: CASRQQGGMDEQFF; cdr3_nt: TGTGCCAGCAGACAACAGGGGGGCATGGATGAGCAGTTCTTC
v_call: TRBV7-9; d_call: .; j_call: TRBJ2-7; clone_size: .; cdr3_aa: CASSLDSRIGEQYF; cdr3_nt: TGTGCCAGCAGCTTAGATTCCCGGATCGGGGAGCAGTACTTC
v_call: TRBV18; d_call: TRBD1; j_call: TRBJ1-1; clone_size: .; cdr3_aa: CASSPPTGGTEAFF; cdr3_nt: TGTGCCAGCTCACCACCTACAGGGGGCACTGAAGCTTTCTTT
v_call: TRBV2; d_call: .; j_call: TRBJ2-7; clone_size: .; cdr3_aa: CASSGRIEQYF; cdr3_nt: TGTGCCAGCTCGGGGAGGATCGAGCAGTACTTC
v_call: TRBV28; d_call: .; j_call: TRBJ2-7; clone_size: once; cdr3_aa: CASNEPSGGNAYEQYF; cdr3_nt: TGTGCCAGCAACGAACCCTCGGGGGGCAACGCCTACGAGCAGTACTTC
v_call: TRBV29-1; d_call: .; j_call: TRBJ2-1; clone_size: .; cdr3_aa: CSARSLVAHEQFF; cdr3_nt: TGCAGCGCTAGATCCCTAGTCGCCCATGAGCAGTTCTTC
v_call: TRBV5-1; d_call: .; j_call: TRBJ2-1; clone_size: .; cdr3_aa: CASSLQGMEQFF; cdr3_nt: TGCGCCAGCAGCTTGCAGGGTATGGAGCAGTTCTTC
v_call: TRBV7-9; d_call: .; j_call: TRBJ2-1; clone_size: .; cdr3_aa: CASSLVGGATFYNEQFF; cdr3_nt: TGTGCCAGCAGCTTAGTGGGGGGGGCCACCTTCTACAATGAGCAGTTCTTC